This T cell receptor beta chain was observed in a study of T-cell reconstitution after alpha-beta-depleted transplantation in children (dated by TCRdb to about 2016). Broadly, across the study: T-cell immune reconstitution after TCRalphabeta/CD19-depleted allogeneic hematopoietic cell transplantation in children was quantitatively tracked in the study by means of TCR repertoire profiling.

Notes on this clonotype: There is no known antigen for this receptor. Base quality data are lacking; no much larger clone is found one base away.

Beyond this particular receptor, the publication reports: The apparently early recovery of alphabetaT-cell counts about two months after transplant reportedly depended on only several hundred rapidly expanded clones that came from non-depleted graft cells. The high TCRbeta diversity at day 60 in some patients was ascribed to recipient T cells and intrathymic progenitors that had survived conditioning. Over the following months the frequencies of hyperexpanded clones went down, and after one year T-cell counts and TCRbeta diversity were mostly credited to newly produced T cells.

Trimming at the junction amounts to 0 bases on V and 5 bases on J, and the germline ends lie 14 bases apart. From its cysteine to its phenylalanine, the CDR3 spans 14 amino acids. Just CDR3 DNA is preserved here, 42 bases in frame from base 1. In the germline V gene (reference sequence), CDR1 corresponds to DFQATT and CDR2 to SNEGSKA. This specimen's treatment or condition label, per the study, means: allogeneic hematopoietic cell transplantation with graft depleted of TCRalphabeta T cells and CD19 B cells. Transplant recipients were children who received TCRalphabeta/CD19-depleted allogeneic hematopoietic cell grafts. Library prep was done by PCR. Sequencing took place on an Illumina HiSeq 2500. To normalize quantification of the TCRbeta repertoire, the TCR libraries were built with molecular barcoding that relied on unique molecular identifiers. In-frame beta chains were kept once TCRdb had trimmed the public reads at Q25 with fastp and called clones with MiXCR. Rows with a matching CDR3 protein are joined into one entry that keeps the most common DNA and genes. This sample lists roughly 120,000 distinct CDR3 sequences; roughly 23% were detected once. Clones ranked in the top ten supply about 10% of the sample.

The sequences come from PBMCs, mostly from graft donor cells, collected 180 days after TCRalphabeta/CD19-depleted stem cell transplant. The source of this sequence is a male patient under 10 years old who had a stem cell transplant for chronic granulomatous disease, so the T cells may come from the graft donor. The V and J segments used are TRBV20-1 and TRBJ2-7, and the D gene may be TRBD2, 5 bases matching. Read as DNA, the sequence is TGCAGTGCTAGAGATTTTGCGGGTATTAACGAGCAGTACTTC. This gives the protein CSARDFAGINEQYF.